These T cell receptor beta chains were read from a single sample in a study of T cell repertoires and leukemia-associated antigens. Their antigens remain unidentified. Each CDR3 protein gets one entry after TCRdb re-called the 5' RACE reads with MiXCR. The top ten hold about a quarter of the sample, which has roughly 12,000 distinct CDR3 sequences, around 40% seen once. Material for sequencing was CD3+ T cells sorted from blood and cultured. The origin of the receptors is a female donor in good health. Both conserved end residues are part of each CDR3. Rows give clone size only sometimes, using once, few, many, or a class for an expanded clone.

abundance: NA
v_gene: TRBV5-4
len: 14
CDR3aa: CASSSDRGVTEAFF

abundance: large
v_gene: TRBV4-3
len: 14
CDR3aa: CASSQDRAHYGYTF

abundance: NA
v_gene: TRBV12-3/TRBV12-4
len: 14
CDR3aa: CASSLRLRNTEAFF

abundance: NA
v_gene: TRBV2
len: 13
CDR3aa: CASSEEGFGTQYF

abundance: large
v_gene: TRBV12-3/TRBV12-4
len: 15
CDR3aa: CASSLDPVAGDEQFF

abundance: NA
v_gene: TRBV5-1
len: 13
CDR3aa: CASIAENTGELFF

abundance: medium-sized
v_gene: TRBV27
len: 12
CDR3aa: CASAFGANEQFF

abundance: NA
v_gene: TRBV5-1
len: 14
CDR3aa: CASSVMTTADEPFF

abundance: NA
v_gene: TRBV20-1
len: 12
CDR3aa: CRALGGDTEAFF

abundance: many
v_gene: TRBV7-9
len: 12
CDR3aa: CASSPTGNEQFF

abundance: medium-sized
v_gene: TRBV21-1
len: 13
CDR3aa: CASSKRPGRGQHF

abundance: NA
v_gene: TRBV20-1
len: 17
CDR3aa: CSAKNRLAGTNTDTQYF

abundance: NA
v_gene: TRBV11-3
len: 14
CDR3aa: CASSGSRFTDTQYF

abundance: many
v_gene: TRBV7-2
len: 14
CDR3aa: CASSLVTYTDTQYF

abundance: few
v_gene: TRBV5-6
len: 17
CDR3aa: CASSLLFTPPNTGELFF

abundance: NA
v_gene: TRBV4-3
len: 17
CDR3aa: CASSQASSGSSYNEQFF

abundance: NA
v_gene: TRBV9
len: 13
CDR3aa: CASSPRDRDTQYF

abundance: few
v_gene: TRBV12-3/TRBV12-4
len: 14
CDR3aa: CASTPTGREETQYF

abundance: medium-sized
v_gene: TRBV7-9
len: 13
CDR3aa: CASSLGAWNEQFF

abundance: NA
v_gene: TRBV4-3
len: 14
CDR3aa: CASSQFSYHQPQHF

abundance: NA
v_gene: TRBV12-3/TRBV12-4
len: 14
CDR3aa: CASSIQGAISEAFF

abundance: NA
v_gene: TRBV18
len: 15
CDR3aa: CASSPGTSGRYEQYF

abundance: medium-sized
v_gene: TRBV10-2
len: 15
CDR3aa: CASSGQLAGYNEQFF

abundance: medium-sized
v_gene: TRBV12-3/TRBV12-4
len: 14
CDR3aa: CASSSTGTRYGYTF

abundance: NA
v_gene: TRBV2
len: 16
CDR3aa: CASRAFGRGLDNERFF

abundance: NA
v_gene: TRBV27
len: 15
CDR3aa: CASSPSTSARNEQFF

abundance: NA
v_gene: TRBV18
len: 13
CDR3aa: CASSILLNEKLFF

abundance: medium-sized
v_gene: TRBV29-1
len: 13
CDR3aa: CSVLPTGSYEQYF

abundance: medium-sized
v_gene: TRBV7-9
len: 15
CDR3aa: CASSPGDWHKNEQFF

abundance: once
v_gene: TRBV15
len: 18
CDR3aa: CATSRDSTSGRSTDTQYF

abundance: many
v_gene: TRBV27
len: 12
CDR3aa: CASSPSTDTQYF

abundance: once
v_gene: TRBV24-1
len: 18
CDR3aa: CATSDPTSGSSSYNEQFF

abundance: many
v_gene: TRBV24-1
len: 17
CDR3aa: CATSDLRTSGMQETQYF

abundance: large
v_gene: TRBV12-3/TRBV12-4
len: 17
CDR3aa: CASSLGGLAGGRSEQFF

abundance: NA
v_gene: TRBV27
len: 13
CDR3aa: CASRTHNGNEQFF

abundance: few
v_gene: TRBV5-1
len: 16
CDR3aa: CASSPGTGDFLETQYF

abundance: once
v_gene: TRBV28
len: 14
CDR3aa: CASSLSGLYNEQFF